The T cell receptor beta chain described here comes from a study of CD8+ T cells in alopecia areata (dated by TCRdb to about 2018). Context from the whole study: Treated patients were enrolled in an open-label pilot trial of oral tofacitinib at 5 to 10 mg twice daily for moderate-to-severe alopecia areata. Patients received tofacitinib for 6 to 18 months and were then followed off drug for 6 months to check for delayed response and recurrence. In both human patients and the C3H/HeJ mouse model, the study applied high-throughput TCRbeta sequencing to look at T cell clonal expansion in alopecia areata. In humans, TCRbeta sequencing was performed on scalp tissue and on sorted CD4+ and CD8+ peripheral blood T cells from healthy controls and from patients with patchy or totalis/universalis alopecia areata. Patients on tofacitinib were biopsied at baseline and after 4 and 24 weeks of treatment, and several of the patients also had a later scalp biopsy. Scalp clonality was compared among normal scalp (n=4), patchy alopecia areata scalp (n=8), and alopecia totalis/universalis scalp (n=8). RNA came from the PAXgene miRNA kit for fixed scalp, the miRNeasy kit for PBMCs, and the RNeasy kit for mouse skin. immunoSEQ multiplex PCR using 35 Vbeta forward primers and 13 Jbeta reverse primers was used to amplify TCRbeta CDR3 regions.

Only a few counts were recorded for this clone. Its antigen remains undetermined. No base quality information exists; no much larger clone differs at one position. The V end loses 0 bases and the J end loses 7 bases, and a stretch of 4 bases separates them. CDR1 SGHKS and CDR2 YYEKEE were looked up in the germline V gene (reference sequence). The CDR3 has 11 amino acids, counting the end cysteine and phenylalanine. The only DNA kept is the CDR3, 33 bases in frame from the first base. Sample time point, as interpreted from the label and publication: baseline before oral tofacitinib. Lesional scalp punch biopsies and peripheral blood were collected from alopecia areata patients. PBMCs were isolated by density centrifugation and stained for CD3, CD4 and CD8, after which CD4+ and CD8+ T cells were sorted on a FACSAria. The research as a whole found: Lesional scalp, especially in alopecia totalis/universalis, showed higher clonality and more expanded CD8+ clones than normal scalp, suggesting antigenic drive. Shared TCR sequences between patients were less evident than in mice, which may be partly attributable to HLA diversity in the patient population. Resident alphabeta T cells in normal human skin are also sequenced, complicating scalp TCR repertoire analysis, unlike mouse skin dominated by gammadelta T cells.

Library creation used the immunoSEQ multiplex PCR assay. RNA was extracted from all samples and reverse transcribed into cDNA, which served as template for TCR sequencing. SuperScript III was used for first-strand cDNA synthesis, primed with a 2:1 mix of oligo-dT and random hexamers. A synthetic immune receptor repertoire was used to gauge amplification bias, and whatever bias remained was removed computationally. In the source study's methods: Raw reads were preprocessed for error removal, and CDR3 was defined according to IMGT conventions as running from the conserved cysteine to phenylalanine. Clonality was computed as 1 minus the Shannon entropy, with the entropy normalized by log2 of the number of productive unique TCRs. Scalp TCRbeta sequences were cross-referenced with sorted blood CD4 and CD8 repertoires so that the CD4 or CD8 identity of scalp clones could be inferred. The table comes from immuneACCESS by way of TCRdb, which keeps in-frame sequences with V and J called. Part of the clones is missing from these tables; in studies checked, under half for an unresolved V gene and the rest for unknown reasons. V and J calls and clone size are as listed in that table; D and trimming were resolved from the DNA. Counted in this sample were some 150,000 clones; approximately 53% of them appeared once. Roughly 21% of the sample goes to the ten largest clones.

The V and J segments used are TRBV5-5 and TRBJ1-1, with no confident D gene call. The sequenced sample was CD8+ T cells sorted from blood, obtained at week 0. The sequence was obtained from a human donor with alopecia areata. In nucleotides, the sequence is TGTGCCAGCAGCTTGGGTCTTGAAGCTTTCTTT. Its coded protein is CASSLGLEAFF.